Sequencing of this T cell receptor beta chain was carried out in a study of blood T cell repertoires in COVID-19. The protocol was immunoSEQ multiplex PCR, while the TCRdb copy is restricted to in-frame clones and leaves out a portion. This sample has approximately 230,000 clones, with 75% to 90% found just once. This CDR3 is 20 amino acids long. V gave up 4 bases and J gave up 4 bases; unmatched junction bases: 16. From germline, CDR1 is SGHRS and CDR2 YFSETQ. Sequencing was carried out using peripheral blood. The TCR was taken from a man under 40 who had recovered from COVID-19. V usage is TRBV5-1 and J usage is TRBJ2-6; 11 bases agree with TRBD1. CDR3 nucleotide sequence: TGCGCCAGCAGCCTCGACCCTACCGGGACAGGGGGTTCGGGGGCCAACGTCCTGACTTTC. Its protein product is CASSLDPTGTGGSGANVLTF.